Sequencing of this TCR beta chain was carried out in a study of blood T cell repertoires in COVID-19. The wider study: Sources were T cells, B-cell-depleted T cells, or PBMCs; the material itself was cDNA or gDNA.

Participants came from about two dozen US areas, aged about 18 to 95 years. This table comes from immunoSEQ multiplex PCR, and its TCRdb copy is limited to in-frame clones, with some not included. The sample has 360,000 or so clones, roughly 87% seen once; the top ten hold 2.5% to 3.5%. Germline assignment: CDR1 MDHEN and CDR2 SYDVKM. V trimming: 6 bases; J trimming: 1 base; junction bases outside the gene matches: 7. This CDR3 comprises 16 residues. The sequence was obtained from a woman under 40 who had recovered from COVID-19. The rearrangement uses TRBV28 and TRBJ1-5; 9 bases line up with TRBD1. Sequenced material: PBMCs or T cells enriched from blood (not recorded which). CDR3 coding DNA: TGTGCCAGCAGCCGGGACAGGGAGACGAGCAATCAGCCCCAGCATTTT. Translation: CASSRDRETSNQPQHF.